This record looks at one T cell receptor beta chain sequence and its context. In this sample, this clone turned up once. Its antigen is still unknown. One base away there is no much larger clone; base qualities are not given. The sample is drawn from a study of blood T cell repertoires in COVID-19 (dated by TCRdb to about 2020). Some background on the complete study: The collaborator samples originated in the United States, Italy and Spain and spanned the acute and convalescent phases of COVID-19. The material from the prospective study consisted of cDNA or gDNA derived from T cells, B-cell-depleted T cells, or PBMCs. The dataset comprised deeply sampled blood TCRbeta repertoires from subjects exposed to, actively infected with, or recovered from COVID-19. The repertoires were released in a freely available public database intended as a resource for research on the immune response to SARS-CoV-2. The samples were drawn from the first 160 participants of the ongoing ImmuneRACE study and from some 1,300 subjects provided by 6 global collaborators. A de-identified subject ID, COVID-19 status, age in years and sex were almost always included in the sample metadata. Where available, HLA class I and class II types were obtained from metadata supplied by the sample provider rather than from assay-based typing. Overall study outcomes, separate from this receptor: How much clinical and demographic metadata was included differed by source and by participant, and the metadata was provided uncurated.

Participants in the prospective study were aged about 18 to 95 years, lived in over 20 United States geographic areas, and enrolled through a virtual design. To assign participants to cohorts, the prospective study relied on clinical history that participants themselves reported in a screening survey and a study questionnaire. For ImmuneRACE Cohort 3, a participant was defined as recovered based on two consecutive negative NP/OP PCR tests, clearance by a healthcare professional, or resolution of symptoms. Mobile phlebotomists in the prospective study collected whole blood, serum and a nasopharyngeal or oropharyngeal swab from every participant. Participants in the prospective study had the option to provide additional blood draws and questionnaires over an approximately 2-month period. Before DNA extraction, prospective study blood samples were shipped either frozen or at room temperature. The immunoSEQ Assay, a bias-controlled multiplex PCR, was used to amplify TCRbeta CDR3 regions from genomic DNA. Concerning the study's data processing: Nucleated cell counts per sample were estimated from amplification of reference gene primers within the assay. Sequence reads were collapsed and filtered to measure the absolute abundance of every unique TCRbeta CDR3 rearrangement. For each sample, productive Simpson clonality was calculated as the square root of Simpson's diversity index across productive rearrangements. TCRdb obtained this table from immuneACCESS and retained in-frame rearrangements with V and J assigned. These tables miss some clones; where compared with another copy, unresolved V genes account for less than half of the shortfall, and the remainder is unexplained. The V and J calls and clone size are taken from that table; D and trimming were inferred from the DNA. The sample table holds roughly 360,000 clones, of which around 87% were seen once. The top ten clones comprise 1% to 1.5% of the sample.

The receptor's source is a man between 25 and 39 years old who had recovered from COVID-19. The specimen was PBMCs or T cells enriched from blood (not recorded which).

The base sequence is TGTGCCAGTAGTCCGTTCGGGACAAAGGATTTACTGTTTTTT. Translated, it gives CASSPFGTKDLLFF. The chain is assembled from TRBV19 and TRBJ1-4, and the D gene may be TRBD1, 6 bases matching. V sheds 5 bases and J sheds 13 bases, leaving 20 bases between their ends. The CDR3 goes from the cysteine to the phenylalanine over 14 residues. Kept here is only the CDR3 DNA, which spans 42 bases and is read in frame from base 1. Per the germline V gene (reference sequence), LNHDA is the CDR1 and SQIVND is the CDR2.